These 18 T cell receptor beta chains originate from one sample sequenced in a study of siplizumab effects on memory and regulatory T cells. Here immunoSEQ multiplex PCR was the method, and the copy in TCRdb shows in-frame clones only, minus some. In the table there are about 110,000 clones, about nine tenths of which are singletons. Specimen: CD4+ T cells sorted from blood. Receptors originate from a human donor in good health.

This clone was counted a single time. The genes are TRBV6-5 and TRBJ1-1; no reliable D call. V shed 6 bases and J shed 8 bases, with 13 bases lying between them. The germline gives CDR1 MNHEY, CDR2 SVGAGI. The CDR3 has 12 residues. This CDR3 reads CASSRGGLEAFF. CDR3 nucleotides: TGTGCCAGCAGCAGAGGAGGGCTAGAAGCTTTCTTT.

This rearrangement joins TRBV19 to TRBJ1-5, with unresolved D. The V gene lost 6 bases and the J gene lost 6 bases, with 21 bases spanning the gap. This CDR3 contains 16 residues. The germline V gene encodes CDR1 LNHDA and CDR2 SQIVND (reference sequence). CDR3 residues: CASRPTRRASGQPQHF. DNA for the CDR3: TGTGCCAGTAGGCCGACCCGCCGGGCCTCGGGTCAGCCCCAGCATTTT.

As DNA, the CDR3 is TGTGCCAGTTGGTTAAACTATGGCTACACCTTC. Protein sequence: CASWLNYGYTF. V and J are TRBV19 and TRBJ1-2, with D unresolved. With 8 bases removed from V and 2 bases from J, the gap between germline ends came to 6 bases. There are 11 residues in the CDR3. Germline lookup yields CDR1 LNHDA and CDR2 SQIVND (reference sequence).

The chain carries TRBV7-3 and TRBJ2-1; the D gene is possibly TRBD1 (6 bases). V was pared by 5 bases and J by 1 base, with 6 bases between. The CDR3 sequence is 13 residues long. The germline CDR1 and CDR2 sequences are SGHTA and FQGTGA. The CDR3 coding sequence is TGTGCCAGCAGCCAGGGGTCCTACAATGAGCAGTTCTTC. The encoded protein is CASSQGSYNEQFF.

The DNA for the CDR3 is TGTGCCAGCAGTTACCCCCAGGCAGGGGGCTCCTACGAGCAGTACTTC. Its protein is CASSYPQAGGSYEQYF. The rearrangement joins TRBV6-6 to TRBJ2-7; 7 bases fit TRBD1. This CDR3 has 16 amino acids. Germline assignment: CDR1 MNHNY and CDR2 SVGAGI (reference sequence). V gave up 2 bases and J gave up 0 bases; unmatched junction bases: 7.

This chain joins TRBV5-4 and TRBJ1-2; perhaps TRBD1 as D (6 bases). Between the trimmed V and J ends, which lost 3 bases and 2 bases, there was a span of 11 bases. Germline V CDR1 and CDR2: SGHNT, YYREEE (reference sequence). The CDR3 has 14 amino acids. The CDR3 DNA reads TGTGCCAGCAGCTCTGCCACAGGGAACTATGGCTACACCTTC. Its translation is CASSSATGNYGYTF. Filled out from reference TRBV5-4 and TRBJ1-2, the complete variable domain reads ETGVTQSPTHLIKTRGQQVTLRCSSQSGHNTVSWYQQALGQGPQFIFQYYREEENGRGNFPPRFSGLQFPNYSSELNVNALELDDSALYLCASSSATGNYGYTFGSGTRLTVV.

The chain recombines TRBV5-4 with TRBJ1-6; TRBD1 matches at 7 bases. The V gene end was trimmed by 6 bases and the J gene end by 6 bases; junction bases not matched to a gene: 12. CDR1 SGHNT and CDR2 YYREEE come from the germline V gene (reference sequence). The length of the CDR3 is 16 residues. CDR3 DNA sequence: TGTGCCAGCACCCTAAAATCGACAGGGTCTAATTCACCCCTCCACTTT. It is translated as CASTLKSTGSNSPLHF.

The chain joins TRBV19 to TRBJ1-1; D unresolved. Trimming left V 10 bases short and J 3 bases short, with 15 bases between. Germline CDR1 is LNHDA and CDR2 is SQIVND (reference sequence). This CDR3 region has 13 residues. CDR3 in amino acids: CATNVGFDTEAFF. The CDR3 region has the DNA TGTGCCACCAATGTCGGGTTCGACACTGAAGCTTTCTTT.

This chain uses TRBV7-6 with TRBJ2-3; TRBD1 agrees at 7 bases. J gave up 0 bases and V 5 bases, and 8 bases lay outside the gene matches. This CDR3 has 16 amino acids. CDR1 and CDR2 from the germline V gene are SGHVS and FNYEAQ. CDR3 loop: CASSPEQGLSTDTQYF. The CDR3 bases are TGTGCCAGCAGCCCGGAACAGGGGCTTAGCACAGATACGCAGTATTTT.

This CDR3 reads CASSGQVNQPQHF. The CDR3 DNA is TGTGCCAGCAGTGGACAGGTCAATCAGCCCCAGCATTTT. V is TRBV6-6 and J is TRBJ1-5, with TRBD1 matching 7 bases. The V gene's germline CDR1 is MNHNY and CDR2 SVGAGI (reference sequence). Trimming took 5 bases from V and 3 from J; bases not matched to a gene: 1. There are 13 residues in the CDR3.

The chain has TRBV28 and TRBJ1-2; D remains ambiguous. V lost 2 bases and J 7 bases, leaving 8 bases between the germline ends. The CDR3 loop spans 12 amino acids. Germline assignment: CDR1 MDHEN and CDR2 SYDVKM. The CDR3 DNA is TGTGCCAGCAGTTTAGAGGGTTTTGGCTACACCTTC. It encodes CASSLEGFGYTF.

The chain links TRBV6-1 to TRBJ2-1; TRBD2 is a possible D gene (5 bases). V was pared by 2 bases and J by 5 bases, with 16 bases between. Germline loops: CDR1 MNHNS, CDR2 SASEGT. The CDR3 has 16 residues. The CDR3 sequence is CASSEYGSAPHNEQFF. CDR3 coding DNA: TGTGCCAGCAGTGAATATGGTAGCGCCCCCCACAATGAGCAGTTCTTC.

V is TRBV5-4 and J is TRBJ2-3, with 9 bases that match TRBD2. V lost 0 bases to trimming and J lost 6 bases; unmatched junction nucleotides: 5. The germline V gene has CDR1 SGHNT and CDR2 YYREEE (reference sequence). The CDR3 has 15 amino acids. The DNA for the CDR3 is TGTGCCAGCAGCTTGGTTGCGGGGGGGCGGGATACGCAGTATTTT. This encodes CASSLVAGGRDTQYF.

The gene calls are TRBV29-1 and TRBJ2-1; the match to TRBD2 covers 9 bases. Germline CDR1 SQVTM, CDR2 ANQGSEA. Trimming took 0 bases from V and 3 from J; bases not matched to a gene: 6. The CDR3 is made up of 16 amino acids. The CDR3 sequence: CSVEERGGGVYNEQFF. The CDR3 DNA sequence: TGCAGCGTTGAAGAAAGAGGCGGGGGGGTCTACAATGAGCAGTTCTTC.

This clone was seen a single time. The chain joins TRBV7-2 to TRBJ2-7, with 7 bases lining up with TRBD1. CDR1 SGHTA and CDR2 FQGNSA come from the germline V gene. Germline trimming cut 6 bases from V and 4 bases from J; bases unmatched to any gene: 12. The CDR3 is 15 amino acids. This CDR3 is CASSLDRDFLYEQYF. The CDR3 DNA follows: TGTGCCAGCAGTCTCGACAGGGATTTTCTATACGAGCAGTACTTC.

This clone was recorded once. V is TRBV7-6 and J is TRBJ2-1; a possible D gene is TRBD2 (6 bases). The ends were cut back, 4 bases at V and 2 bases at J, with 15 bases in the middle. Germline lookup yields CDR1 SGHVS and CDR2 FNYEAQ. This CDR3 contains 16 residues. The CDR3 reads CASSSPLGSTYNEQFF. CDR3 sequence (DNA): TGTGCCAGCAGCTCCCCCCTCGGGAGTACCTACAATGAGCAGTTCTTC.

J is TRBJ2-5 and V is TRBV2, with 9 bases fitting TRBD2. Germline V CDR1 and CDR2: SNHLY, FYNNEI. CDR3 size: 13 residues. Trimming at V came to 7 bases and at J to 5 bases, leaving 5 bases not matched to a gene. The CDR3: CASMGGRGETQYF. The CDR3 DNA sequence: TGTGCCAGCATGGGCGGGAGGGGCGAGACCCAGTACTTC.

V usage is TRBV25-1 and J usage is TRBJ1-4; no firm D call. There are 15 residues in the CDR3. From germline, CDR1 is MGHDK and CDR2 SYGVNS. The V and J ends lost 3 bases and 6 bases respectively, with 14 bases between them. CDR3 DNA: TGTGCCAGCAGTGATCGGGCCCCGGACCATGAAAAACTGTTTTTT. Its protein product is CASSDRAPDHEKLFF. The whole variable domain, filled in from reference TRBV25-1 and TRBJ1-4, reads EADIYQTPRYLVIGTGKKITLECSQTMGHDKMYWYQQDPGMELHLIHYSYGVNSTEKGDLSSESTVSRIRTEHFPLTLESARPSHTSQYLCASSDRAPDHEKLFFGSGTQLSVL.